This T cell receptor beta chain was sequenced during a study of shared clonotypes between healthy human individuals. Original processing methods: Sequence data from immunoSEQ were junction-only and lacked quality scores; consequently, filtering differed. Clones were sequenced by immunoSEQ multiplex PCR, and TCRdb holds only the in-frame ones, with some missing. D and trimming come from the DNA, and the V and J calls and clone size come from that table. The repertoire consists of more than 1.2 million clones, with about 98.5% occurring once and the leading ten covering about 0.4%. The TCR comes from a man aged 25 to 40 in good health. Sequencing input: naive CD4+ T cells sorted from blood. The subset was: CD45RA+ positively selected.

The CDR3 protein is CASSVGDTLSKQYF. As DNA, the CDR3 is TGTGCCAGCAGTGTGGGGGACACCCTCTCCAAACAGTACTTC. The chain joins TRBV2 to TRBJ2-7; D is possibly TRBD1 (6 bases). The CDR3 is 14 residues long. Trimming shortened V by 4 bases and J by 10 bases, and 20 bases separated the two germline ends. Germline CDR1 SNHLY, CDR2 FYNNEI.